The rows below give T cell receptor beta chains drawn from one sample of a study of blood T cell repertoires in COVID-19. The protocol was immunoSEQ multiplex PCR, while the TCRdb copy is restricted to in-frame clones and leaves out a portion. The data show around 77,000 clones, around 80% seen once. The sample was peripheral blood. The receptors shown here come from a human donor in a cohort sampled during active COVID-19. The CDR3 runs from the conserved cysteine through the conserved F or W. The D gene is left open where the match is weak. Not all rows give a size; the values are once, few, many and, for expanded clones, a class.

abundance	v_gene	d_gene	j_gene	CDR3nt	CDR3aa
.	TRBV5-1	TRBD1	TRBJ1-2	TGCGCCAGCAAGGAGACAGGGTATGGCTACACCTTC	CASKETGYGYTF
few	TRBV6-2/TRBV6-3	TRBD1	TRBJ1-5	TGTGCCAGCACCCCGTACCCCAGGACAGGCGACTATCAGCCCCAGCATTTT	CASTPYPRTGDYQPQHF
.	TRBV19	TRBD1	TRBJ1-1	TGTGCCAGTATCCGGACAGGGACGTCTTTAAAGAACACTGAAGCTTTCTTT	CASIRTGTSLKNTEAFF
.	TRBV27	.	TRBJ2-7	TGTGCCAGCAGTCCCGGAGGGGGACAGTACTCCTACGAGCAGTACTTC	CASSPGGGQYSYEQYF
many	TRBV20-1	.	TRBJ2-7	TGCAGTGCTAGTGGGCGGGGACGATACGAGCAGTACTTC	CSASGRGRYEQYF
.	TRBV7-9	.	TRBJ2-5	TGTGCCAGCAGCTTAGGAGGCAGCCCTGGGACCCAGTACTTC	CASSLGGSPGTQYF
once	TRBV27	.	TRBJ1-6	TGTGCCAGCAGTTTGGTACAGGCACATTCACCCCTCCACTTT	CASSLVQAHSPLHF
.	TRBV7-9	TRBD1	TRBJ2-7	TGTGCCAGCAGCTTAGGGACAGGGAACCCCTACGAGCAGTACTTC	CASSLGTGNPYEQYF
.	TRBV6-5	.	TRBJ2-7	TGTGCCAGCACGGAGGGCTCCTACGAGCAGTACTTC	CASTEGSYEQYF
.	TRBV6-5	TRBD1	TRBJ2-7	TGTGCCAGCAGTTACTCGACAGGGGTCTACGAGCAGTACTTC	CASSYSTGVYEQYF
few	TRBV6-1	.	TRBJ2-7	TGTGCCAGCAGTGAGGGCGGGGAATTAGACGAGCAGTACTTC	CASSEGGELDEQYF
.	TRBV6-5	TRBD1	TRBJ2-7	TGTGCCAGCAGGACCGGGACAGGGGGGTACGAGCAGTACTTC	CASRTGTGGYEQYF
once	TRBV11-2	.	TRBJ2-7	TGTGCCAGCAGCTTAGGGACAGCCTATCGTGACTACGAGCAGTACTTC	CASSLGTAYRDYEQYF
few	TRBV5-4	.	TRBJ1-2	TGTGCCAGCAGCCCCCCCACAGGGTTGATCGATGGCTACACCTTC	CASSPPTGLIDGYTF
.	TRBV6-5	TRBD1	TRBJ1-2	TGTGCCAGCAGTCCCACGGGACAGGGCTATGGCTACACCTTC	CASSPTGQGYGYTF
.	TRBV5-1	.	TRBJ2-2	TGCGCCAGCAGCTCGCCTTGGGGAGAAACAGTGGCCGGGGAGCTGTTTTTT	CASSSPWGETVAGELFF
.	TRBV6-4	.	TRBJ1-2	TGTGCCAGCAGTGAAGACGCACGACTTGGAGGCTACACCTTC	CASSEDARLGGYTF
few	TRBV7-9	.	TRBJ2-1	TGTGCCAGCAGCTTGTATGGTGGCCAGCGACGGGAGCAGTTCTTC	CASSLYGGQRREQFF
.	TRBV5-6	.	TRBJ1-1	TGTGCCAGCAGCCGACCGGGGAGGACTGAAGCTTTCTTT	CASSRPGRTEAFF
few	TRBV2	.	TRBJ1-2	TGTGCCAGCGACCAGGCTAACTATGGCTACACCTTC	CASDQANYGYTF
.	TRBV5-1	.	TRBJ1-1	TGCGCCAGCAACGAGGGGGGGAGCACTGAAGCTTTCTTT	CASNEGGSTEAFF
.	TRBV5-4	.	TRBJ2-7	TGTGCCAGCAGCCTTGAGCACTACGAGCAGTACTTC	CASSLEHYEQYF
.	TRBV30	.	TRBJ1-6	TGTGCCTCCCGCGCCAGGGGCGATTCACCCCTCCACTTT	CASRARGDSPLHF